Listed below are T cell receptor beta chains from one sample, sequenced in a study of blood T cell repertoires in COVID-19. Repertoires were generated with immunoSEQ multiplex PCR, while TCRdb's copy carries only in-frame clones and drops some. The table lists 190,000 or so clones, around 94% of them singletons, with about 0.76% in the top ten. The sample comprised peripheral blood. These receptors originate from a man younger than 45 with COVID-19, enrolled during active disease. Both conserved end residues are part of each CDR3. The D gene is left open where the match is weak. Rows may omit the clone size; those that give it use once, few, many or a size class.

j_call,v_call,d_call,clone_size,cdr3_nt,cdr3_aa
TRBJ1-2,TRBV18,.,.,TGTGCCAGCTCATCGGGGGATCACTATGGCTACACCTTC,CASSSGDHYGYTF
TRBJ2-7,TRBV10-3,TRBD2,.,TGTGCCATCAGTGACGGGGGGAACGACGAGCAGTACTTC,CAISDGGNDEQYF
TRBJ1-6,TRBV2,TRBD1,.,TGTGCCACCTTTGCCGGGACAGGGAAAATGTCGGGTAATTCACCCCTCCACTTT,CATFAGTGKMSGNSPLHF
TRBJ2-3,TRBV7-3,TRBD2,.,TGTGCCAGCAGCAGAGTAGCGGGGGGAGTATACGATACGCAGTATTTT,CASSRVAGGVYDTQYF
TRBJ2-3,TRBV7-6,TRBD2,.,TGTGCCAGCAGCTTAAGAGCGGGGTTAGGTACAGATACGCAGTATTTT,CASSLRAGLGTDTQYF
TRBJ1-5,TRBV10-2,.,once,TGCGCCAGCAGTGAGTCCCAGGGGAGTCAGCCCCAGCATTTT,CASSESQGSQPQHF
TRBJ2-1,TRBV18,TRBD2,.,TGTGCCAGCTCACCACCCAGCGGGGGGGTCTACAATGAGCAGTTCTTC,CASSPPSGGVYNEQFF
TRBJ1-2,TRBV19,.,.,TGTGCCAGTAGTATAGGTCCGAGTAACTATGGCTACACCTTC,CASSIGPSNYGYTF
TRBJ1-1,TRBV6-5,.,.,TGTGCCAGCAGTTCCCCACAGGGACGGTACACTGAAGCTTTCTTT,CASSSPQGRYTEAFF
TRBJ2-7,TRBV7-9,.,.,TGTGCCAGCAGCTCCGATACAGGGAACCCCTACGAGCAGTACTTC,CASSSDTGNPYEQYF
TRBJ2-5,TRBV19,TRBD2,.,TGTGCCAGTAGTACCCGGACTAGCGGACAAGAGACCCAGTACTTC,CASSTRTSGQETQYF
TRBJ1-2,TRBV19,.,.,TGTGCCAGTAGCGCTTTAGGGGCCCGGGGCTACACCTTC,CASSALGARGYTF
TRBJ1-2,TRBV30,.,once,TGTGCCTGGAGTGTACGGGGGGGCCTAGGCTACACCTTC,CAWSVRGGLGYTF
TRBJ2-1,TRBV7-6,TRBD2,.,TGTGCCAGCAGCGAAACACTAGCGGGCGTCTTAAATGAGCAGTTCTTC,CASSETLAGVLNEQFF
TRBJ2-7,TRBV2,TRBD2,.,TGTGCCAGCCAGTGGACTAGCGGCTCCTACGAGCAGTACTTC,CASQWTSGSYEQYF
TRBJ1-2,TRBV20-1,.,.,TGCAGTGCCAGGGTCGAGGATGGCTACACCTTC,CSARVEDGYTF
TRBJ2-7,TRBV12-3/TRBV12-4,.,once,TGTGCCAGCAGTTTCGGCGGCTACGAGCAGTACTTC,CASSFGGYEQYF
TRBJ2-5,TRBV6-6,.,.,TGTGCCAGCACGAAGCAGGAGGGACAAGAGACCCAGTACTTC,CASTKQEGQETQYF
TRBJ1-1,TRBV18,.,.,TGTGCCAGCTCACCAGGGGAGGGGACTGAAGCTTTCTTT,CASSPGEGTEAFF
TRBJ1-2,TRBV6-5,TRBD1,.,TGTGCCAGCAGGGGGGACAGAAGCTATGGCTACACCTTC,CASRGDRSYGYTF
TRBJ2-2,TRBV5-1,.,.,TGCGCCAGCAGCTTTGAGGGTGTGACCGGGGAGCTGTTTTTT,CASSFEGVTGELFF
TRBJ2-2,TRBV3-1/TRBV3-2,.,.,TGTGCCAGCAGCCACGGGGCGAACACCGGGGAGCTGTTTTTT,CASSHGANTGELFF
TRBJ2-5,TRBV4-1,.,.,TGCGCCAGCAGCCAATTCGGAGGAGAGACCCAGTACTTC,CASSQFGGETQYF
TRBJ2-6,TRBV5-1,TRBD1,.,TGCGCCAGCAGGGGACAGGGGGCTGGGGCCAACGTCCTGACTTTC,CASRGQGAGANVLTF
TRBJ2-5,TRBV19,TRBD2,.,TGTGCCAGTAGTATAGAGGGTAGCGGGGTTGAGACCCAGTACTTC,CASSIEGSGVETQYF
TRBJ2-7,TRBV5-1,.,.,TGCGCCAGCAGCTTGGTCTCGGGATCTCACGAGCAGTACTTC,CASSLVSGSHEQYF
TRBJ2-1,TRBV19,TRBD1,.,TGTGCCAGTAGTATTTTAGGACAGGGTAATGAGCAGTTCTTC,CASSILGQGNEQFF
TRBJ1-1,TRBV6-6,.,.,TGTGCCAGCAGTTACCCAGGGCGAACTGCTGAAGCTTTCTTT,CASSYPGRTAEAFF
TRBJ1-4,TRBV19,.,.,TGTGCCAGTAGTATCCCCGGACTTACCGAAAAACTGTTTTTT,CASSIPGLTEKLFF
TRBJ2-7,TRBV5-4,TRBD2,.,TGTGCCAGCAGATCTAGCGGGGGAACCTACGAGCAGTACTTC,CASRSSGGTYEQYF
TRBJ1-1,TRBV7-2,.,.,TGTGCCAGCAGCCGTTTCAGGGCCAACCCTGAAGCTTTCTTT,CASSRFRANPEAFF
TRBJ2-3,TRBV21-1,.,.,TGTGCCAGCAGACGTCGGACCAGAACCGCTGCGGGACTAAACACAGATACGCAGTATTTT,CASRRRTRTAAGLNTDTQYF
TRBJ1-3,TRBV6-1,.,.,TGTGCCAGCAGTGTCGGAACTGGGAGCTCTGGAAACACCATATATTTT,CASSVGTGSSGNTIYF
TRBJ2-1,TRBV5-1,.,.,TGCGCCACTTCGGACAGACCTGAATACAATGAGCAGTTCTTC,CATSDRPEYNEQFF
TRBJ1-2,TRBV4-1,TRBD1,.,TGCGCCAGCAGCCCGACAGGGGGCGAGAACTATGGCTACACCTTC,CASSPTGGENYGYTF
TRBJ1-2,TRBV7-3,TRBD1,.,TGTGCCAGCAGCTTAACGGGGACAGGGGGAAAGGGCGACACCTTC,CASSLTGTGGKGDTF
TRBJ2-3,TRBV9,TRBD2,.,TGTGCCAGCAGCAAGTTTCCCCCACTAGCGGGGGTTTCAGATACGCAGTATTTT,CASSKFPPLAGVSDTQYF
TRBJ1-1,TRBV29-1,TRBD1,.,TGCAGCGTTGAAGTGGCTGGACAGGGGAACACTGAAGCTTTCTTT,CSVEVAGQGNTEAFF
TRBJ1-2,TRBV21-1,.,.,TGTGCCAGCAGCACCTCCTACAGGGGGCTGCGTAATGGCTACACCTTC,CASSTSYRGLRNGYTF
TRBJ2-2,TRBV5-1,TRBD1,.,TGCGCCAATGGGACAGGGGCCACCGGGGAGCTGTTTTTT,CANGTGATGELFF
TRBJ2-3,TRBV5-1,TRBD2,.,TGCGCCAGCAGCTTGGCCTTTCAGCGGGGGGTTTCCACAGATACGCAGTATTTT,CASSLAFQRGVSTDTQYF
TRBJ1-4,TRBV6-5,TRBD1,.,TGTGCCAGCAAACCGGGACAGGGTAATGAAAAACTGTTTTTT,CASKPGQGNEKLFF
TRBJ1-3,TRBV3-1/TRBV3-2,.,.,TGTGCCAGCAGTCTACCTGGACTGCTCTCTGGAAACACCATATATTTT,CASSLPGLLSGNTIYF
TRBJ1-5,TRBV5-5,.,once,TGTGCCAGCAGCTTGGAGCCGAATCAGCCCCAGCATTTT,CASSLEPNQPQHF
TRBJ2-3,TRBV7-9,.,.,TGTGCCAGCAGCTTAGTGGCAGATACAGATACGCAGTATTTT,CASSLVADTDTQYF
TRBJ1-1,TRBV11-2,.,.,TGTGCCAGCAGCTCAGGGGTCGCTGGTCCTGACACTGAAGCTTTCTTT,CASSSGVAGPDTEAFF
TRBJ2-2,TRBV5-6,.,.,TGTGCCAGCAGTTCGCAGGAGGTACGGCCCGGGGAGCTGTTTTTT,CASSSQEVRPGELFF
TRBJ2-2,TRBV21-1,.,once,TGTGCCAGCAGCCGGGGGGGGCACACCGGGGAGCTGTTTTTT,CASSRGGHTGELFF
TRBJ1-1,TRBV2,.,.,TGTGCCAGCAGTGAAATACGGTCTAAGAACACTGAAGCTTTCTTT,CASSEIRSKNTEAFF
TRBJ2-2,TRBV5-1,TRBD2,.,TGCGCCAGCAGCTTAGCGGGGGCTACGAACACCGGGGAGCTGTTTTTT,CASSLAGATNTGELFF
TRBJ2-3,TRBV11-2,.,.,TGTGCCAGCAGCTTAGCCCTTTTCCCCACAGATACGCAGTATTTT,CASSLALFPTDTQYF
TRBJ2-3,TRBV7-6,TRBD2,.,TGTGCCAGCAGCTCCCGTGGCGGGGGGGCTGTAGATACGCAGTATTTT,CASSSRGGGAVDTQYF
TRBJ1-2,TRBV6-1,.,once,TGTGCCAGCAGTGAAGCGCAAGGGAGCCAACCCTTCTATGGCTACACCTTC,CASSEAQGSQPFYGYTF